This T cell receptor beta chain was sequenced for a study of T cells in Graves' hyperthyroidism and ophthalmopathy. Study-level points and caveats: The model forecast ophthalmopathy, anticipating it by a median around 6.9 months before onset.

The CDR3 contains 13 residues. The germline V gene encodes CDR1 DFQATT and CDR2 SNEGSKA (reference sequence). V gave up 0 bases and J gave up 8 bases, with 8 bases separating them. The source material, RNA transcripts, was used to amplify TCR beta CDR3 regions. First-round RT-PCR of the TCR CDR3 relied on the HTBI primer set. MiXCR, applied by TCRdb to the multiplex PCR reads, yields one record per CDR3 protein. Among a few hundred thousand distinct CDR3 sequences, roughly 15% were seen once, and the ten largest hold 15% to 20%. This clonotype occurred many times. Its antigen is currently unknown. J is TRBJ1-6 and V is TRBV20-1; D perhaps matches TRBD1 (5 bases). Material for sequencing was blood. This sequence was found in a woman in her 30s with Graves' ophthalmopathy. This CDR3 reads CSAREVRDSPLHF. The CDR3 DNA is TGCAGTGCTAGAGAAGTCAGGGATTCACCCCTCCACTTT.